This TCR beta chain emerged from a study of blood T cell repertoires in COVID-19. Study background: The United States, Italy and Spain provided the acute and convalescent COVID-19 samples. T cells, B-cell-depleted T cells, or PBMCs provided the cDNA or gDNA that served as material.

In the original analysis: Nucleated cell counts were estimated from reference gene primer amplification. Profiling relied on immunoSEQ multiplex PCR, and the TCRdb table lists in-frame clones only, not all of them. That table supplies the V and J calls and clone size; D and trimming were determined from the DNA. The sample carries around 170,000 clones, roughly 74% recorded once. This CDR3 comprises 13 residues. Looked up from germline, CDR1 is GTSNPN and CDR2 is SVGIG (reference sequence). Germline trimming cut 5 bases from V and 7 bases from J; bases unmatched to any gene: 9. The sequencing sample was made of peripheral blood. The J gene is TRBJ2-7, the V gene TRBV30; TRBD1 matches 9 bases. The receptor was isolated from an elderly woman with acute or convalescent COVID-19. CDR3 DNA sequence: TGTGCCTGGGGACGACAGGGGACAGGGGAGCAGTACTTC. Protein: CAWGRQGTGEQYF.